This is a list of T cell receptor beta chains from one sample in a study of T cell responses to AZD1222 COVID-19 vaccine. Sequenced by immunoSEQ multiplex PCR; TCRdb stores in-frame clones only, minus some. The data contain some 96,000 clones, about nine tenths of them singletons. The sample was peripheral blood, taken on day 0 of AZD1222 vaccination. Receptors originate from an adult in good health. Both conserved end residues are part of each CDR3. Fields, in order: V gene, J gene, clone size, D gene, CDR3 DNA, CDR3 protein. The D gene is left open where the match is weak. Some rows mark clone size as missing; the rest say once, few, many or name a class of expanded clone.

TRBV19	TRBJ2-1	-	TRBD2	TGTGCCAGTAGCCCCGTTAGCGGGGGATTGAATGAGCAGTTCTTC	CASSPVSGGLNEQFF
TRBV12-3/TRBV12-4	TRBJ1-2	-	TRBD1	TGTGCCAGCAGTTGGACAGGCTATGGCTACACCTTC	CASSWTGYGYTF
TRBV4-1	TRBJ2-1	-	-	TGCGCCGGATCAATGGGACATGCCATCGACAATGAGCAGTTCTTC	CAGSMGHAIDNEQFF
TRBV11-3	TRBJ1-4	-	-	TGTGCCAGCAGCGTAGGGGTCTACAATGAAAAACTGTTTTTT	CASSVGVYNEKLFF
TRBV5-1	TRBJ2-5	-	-	TGCGCCAGCAGCTTTCCAGCGACCCAAGAGACCCAGTACTTC	CASSFPATQETQYF
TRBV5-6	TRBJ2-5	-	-	TGTGCCAGCAGCTTGGTCCAGGGGACCGAGACCCAGTACTTC	CASSLVQGTETQYF
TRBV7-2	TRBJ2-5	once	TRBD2	TGTGCCAGCAGCTTAGGGACGGGGGGGTTCGGTACGGAGACCCAGTACTTC	CASSLGTGGFGTETQYF
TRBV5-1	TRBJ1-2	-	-	TGCGCCAGCACCGAGACAGGTTCGATACAGGGCTACACCTTC	CASTETGSIQGYTF
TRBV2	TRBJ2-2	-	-	TGTGCCAGCAGCGCCAAGTTAAGTCTCGGGGAGCTGTTTTTT	CASSAKLSLGELFF
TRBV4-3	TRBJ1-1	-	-	TGCGCCAGCAGCCAACCCCGGCCGGAGGGAACTGAAGCTTTCTTT	CASSQPRPEGTEAFF
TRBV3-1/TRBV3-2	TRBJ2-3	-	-	TGTGCCAGCATGAATCGCGCGGGTAGCACAGATACGCAGTATTTT	CASMNRAGSTDTQYF
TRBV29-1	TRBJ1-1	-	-	TGCAGCGTTGAAGGGCGTTTGAACACTGAAGCTTTCTTT	CSVEGRLNTEAFF
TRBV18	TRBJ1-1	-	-	TGTGCCAGCTCACCATCCCAGGGCACTGAAGCTTTCTTT	CASSPSQGTEAFF
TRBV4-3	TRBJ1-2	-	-	TGCGCCAGCAGCCAAGATTGGGTGGTATCAGTTGGCTACACCTTC	CASSQDWVVSVGYTF
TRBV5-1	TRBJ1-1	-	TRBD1	TGCGCCAGCAGACGCCTGGAGACAGGGGCTGAAGCTTTCTTT	CASRRLETGAEAFF
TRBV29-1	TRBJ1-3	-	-	TGCAGCGTAGCGGATCCAGGGTCTGGAAACACCATATATTTT	CSVADPGSGNTIYF
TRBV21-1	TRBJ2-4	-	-	TGTGCCAGCGGGGTCTGGGCCAAAAACATTCAGTACTTC	CASGVWAKNIQYF
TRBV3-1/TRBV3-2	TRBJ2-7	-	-	TGTGCCAGCAGCCTCAGCTCCTACGAGCAGTACTTC	CASSLSSYEQYF
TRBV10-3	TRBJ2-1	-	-	TGTGCCATCAGTGAGTCCCAGGAATGGGTAGAGCAGTTCTTC	CAISESQEWVEQFF
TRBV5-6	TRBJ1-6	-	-	TGTGCCAGCAGCTGGGCAACCAGCTCCTATAATTCACCCCTCCACTTT	CASSWATSSYNSPLHF
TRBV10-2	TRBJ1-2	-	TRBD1	TGCGCCAGCACCCCGGACAGGGAGCGGGGCTACACCTTC	CASTPDRERGYTF
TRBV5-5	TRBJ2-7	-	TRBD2	TGTGCCAGCAGCTTGACACTAGCGGGAGCCCACGAGCAGTACTTC	CASSLTLAGAHEQYF
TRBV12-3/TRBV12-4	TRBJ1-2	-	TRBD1	TGTGCCAGCAGCTCAGACAGGGTAGAGGGCTACACCTTC	CASSSDRVEGYTF
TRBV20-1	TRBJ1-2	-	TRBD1	TGCAGTGCTAGTCCCGGGACAGGGGGCCCTGGCTACACCTTC	CSASPGTGGPGYTF